Listed here are 15 T cell receptor beta chains from one sample, sequenced in a study of CD8 T cells in ankylosing spondylitis. Study-level findings and limits: A TCR beta motif of roughly eight highly homologous variants appeared characteristic of ankylosing spondylitis blood.

TCRdb passed the 5' RACE reads through MiXCR, listing each CDR3 protein once. Of around 770,000 distinct CDR3 sequences detected, 10% to 15% appear once; the ten largest clones hold about 0.49%. These receptors lack a known antigen. The sequenced material came from blood, either unsorted or a sorted T cell fraction (not recorded which). These receptors were obtained from a male donor with ankylosing spondylitis.

In this sample, this clonotype turned up many times. The chain carries TRBV12-3 or TRBV12-4 and TRBJ1-4, with D unclear. The CDR3 spans 12 residues. Trimming took off 5 bases at V and 8 bases at J, with 9 bases between the two ends. DNA of the CDR3: TGTGCCAGCAGTGCAACGAGGGAAAAACTGTTTTTT. It is translated as CASSATREKLFF.

In its sample, this clonotype was seen a few times. The chain recombines TRBV6-2 or TRBV6-3 with TRBJ1-3; possible D gene TRBD1, 6 bases. This CDR3 is 15 amino acids long. V was clipped by 7 bases and J by 0 bases, with 13 bases between them. Germline CDR1 is MNHEY and CDR2 is SVGEGT. The CDR3 region is CASKDRSFSGNTIYF. In DNA, the CDR3 is TGTGCCAGCAAGGACAGATCCTTCTCTGGAAACACCATATATTTT.

This clonotype was seen a few times. This chain uses TRBV7-2 with TRBJ2-1; D gene unclear. The CDR3 runs to 12 residues. V was shortened by 1 base and J by 9 bases, with 7 bases between the two germline ends. CDR1 and CDR2 from the germline V gene are SGHTA and FQGNSA. The CDR3: CASSLVGFEQFF. CDR3 coding DNA: TGTGCCAGCAGCTTAGTAGGGTTTGAGCAGTTCTTC.

This clonotype showed up just a few times. The chain combines TRBV7-2 with TRBJ2-5; D perhaps matches TRBD1 (6 bases). CDR1 is SGHTA and CDR2 is FQGNSA in the germline V gene. V lost 6 bases, J lost 1 base, and 12 bases lay in between. The CDR3 consists of 14 residues. The CDR3 coding sequence is TGTGCCAGCAGTCCACGGGACACCCAAGAGACCCAGTACTTC. Protein sequence: CASSPRDTQETQYF.

This clonotype was counted between two and nine times. The chain recombines TRBV2 with TRBJ2-1, with D perhaps TRBD2 (5 bases). The ends were cut back, 6 bases at V and 4 bases at J, with 16 bases in the middle. The CDR3 is 15 residues long. Germline V CDR1 and CDR2: SNHLY, FYNNEI. CDR3 loop: CASRRVGSAYNEQFF. CDR3 coding DNA: TGTGCCAGCAGGAGGGTGGGCAGCGCGTACAATGAGCAGTTCTTC.

V and J are TRBV5-1 and TRBJ1-1; maybe TRBD1 (6 bases). Between the trimmed V and J ends, which lost 1 base and 3 bases, there was a span of 13 bases. CDR1 is SGHRS, CDR2 YFSETQ, per germline. The CDR3 consists of 15 residues. The CDR3 is CASSLLQGRDTEAFF. Written as DNA, the CDR3 is TGCGCCAGCAGCTTGCTACAGGGAAGGGACACTGAAGCTTTCTTT.

J is TRBJ2-7 and V is TRBV2; TRBD2 agrees at 14 bases. The V segment lost 6 bases and the J segment 1 base; nucleotides outside the gene matches: 8. This CDR3 has 17 residues. The germline V gene has CDR1 SNHLY and CDR2 FYNNEI. CDR3 sequence reads: CASSWGLAGAGSYEQYF. The CDR3 DNA sequence: TGTGCCAGCAGCTGGGGACTAGCGGGAGCGGGATCCTACGAGCAGTACTTC.

The CDR3 here is CSATKGGFTTEAFF. DNA of the CDR3: TGCAGTGCAACTAAAGGGGGATTTACCACTGAAGCTTTCTTT. The chain joins TRBV20-1 to TRBJ1-1, with TRBD1 as a possible D gene (6 bases). The V gene lost 6 bases and the J gene lost 4 bases, with 18 bases spanning the gap. This CDR3 is 14 amino acids long. CDR1 is DFQATT and CDR2 is SNEGSKA in the germline V gene (reference sequence).

This clonotype was counted many times. The V and J genes are TRBV5-1 and TRBJ1-1; D unclear. Trimming pared 0 bases from V and 5 bases from J, leaving 8 bases between. This CDR3 spans 13 amino acids. Germline V CDR1 and CDR2: SGHRS, YFSETQ. CDR3 in amino acids: CASSLDVATEAFF. The CDR3 DNA follows: TGCGCCAGCAGCTTGGATGTTGCAACTGAAGCTTTCTTT.

The rearrangement links TRBV25-1 to TRBJ1-2, with 10 bases fitting TRBD1. The junction had 8 bases not matched to a gene; V was cut back by 4 bases and J by 0 bases. The CDR3 runs 17 residues. CDR1 is MGHDK and CDR2 is SYGVNS in the germline V gene. The CDR3 DNA follows: TGTGCCAGCAGTGCCGCCGGGACAGGGGAAGCTAACTATGGCTACACCTTC. It is translated as CASSAAGTGEANYGYTF.

CDR3 sequence reads: CSARDLQYEQYF. CDR3 DNA: TGCAGTGCTAGAGACCTCCAATACGAGCAGTACTTC. The rearrangement joins TRBV20-1 to TRBJ2-7; D ambiguous. Germline V gene data show CDR1 as DFQATT and CDR2 as SNEGSKA (reference sequence). V lost 0 bases and J 4 bases, leaving 7 bases between the germline ends. The CDR3 sequence is 12 residues long.

This sequence joins TRBV12-3 or TRBV12-4 and TRBJ1-5; tentative D call: TRBD1 (5 bases). V was clipped by 5 bases and J by 3 bases, with 14 bases between them. CDR3 length: 15 amino acids. The CDR3 loop is CASSTRDGYNQPQHF. The CDR3 DNA is TGTGCCAGCAGTACAAGGGACGGATACAATCAGCCCCAGCATTTT.

The table lists this clonotype with many counts. V and J are TRBV6-1 and TRBJ1-4, with TRBD1 identical over 7 bases. The V and J ends lost 6 bases and 7 bases, in that order; junction bases with no gene match: 8. The length of the CDR3 is 14 residues. Germline V gene sequence: CDR1 MNHNS, CDR2 SASEGT. In DNA, the CDR3 is TGTGCCAGCAGCCTTAGGGGGCTCGGTGAAAAACTGTTTTTT. Its translation: CASSLRGLGEKLFF.

This sequence joins TRBV7-2 and TRBJ2-7; possibly TRBD2 for D (6 bases). V lost 1 base to trimming and J lost 7 bases, with 17 bases between them. CDR1 and CDR2 from the germline V gene are SGHTA and FQGNSA. This CDR3 contains 15 residues. Here the CDR3 DNA reads TGTGCCAGCAGCTTAGATGGAGGGGCCTTTAGGGAGCAGTACTTC. As protein: CASSLDGGAFREQYF.

This clonotype was seen many times. Here the CDR3 DNA reads TGTGCCAGCAGCTTAACGGGACTAGCGGGGTACACAGATACGCAGTATTTT. As protein: CASSLTGLAGYTDTQYF. The chain couples TRBV7-2 to TRBJ2-3, with TRBD2 matching over 13 bases. This CDR3 comprises 17 residues. J was trimmed by 2 bases and V by 2 bases; bases with no gene match: 4. The germline V gene encodes CDR1 SGHTA and CDR2 FQGNSA.